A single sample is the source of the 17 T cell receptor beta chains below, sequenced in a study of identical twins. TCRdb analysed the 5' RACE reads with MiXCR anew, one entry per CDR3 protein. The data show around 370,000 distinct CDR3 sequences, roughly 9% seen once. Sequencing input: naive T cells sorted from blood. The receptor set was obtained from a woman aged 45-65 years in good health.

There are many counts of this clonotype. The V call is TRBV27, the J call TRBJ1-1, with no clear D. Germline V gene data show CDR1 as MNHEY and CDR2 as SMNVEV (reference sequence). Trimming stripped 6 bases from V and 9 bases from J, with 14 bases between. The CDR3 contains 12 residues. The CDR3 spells CASSREAGKAFF. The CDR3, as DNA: TGTGCCAGCAGCCGAGAGGCGGGGAAAGCTTTCTTT.

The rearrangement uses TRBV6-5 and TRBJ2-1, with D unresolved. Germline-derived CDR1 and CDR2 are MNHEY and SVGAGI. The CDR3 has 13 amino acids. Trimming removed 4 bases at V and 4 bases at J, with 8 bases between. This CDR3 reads CASSSRWYNEQFF. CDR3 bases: TGTGCCAGCAGTTCCCGATGGTACAATGAGCAGTTCTTC.

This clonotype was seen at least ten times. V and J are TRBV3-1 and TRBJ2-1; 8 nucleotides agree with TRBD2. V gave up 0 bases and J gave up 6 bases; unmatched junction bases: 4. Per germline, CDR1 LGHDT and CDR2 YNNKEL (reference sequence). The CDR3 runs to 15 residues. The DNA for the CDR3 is TGTGCCAGCAGCCAAGATTCCCTAGCGGGCAATGAGCAGTTCTTC. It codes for CASSQDSLAGNEQFF.

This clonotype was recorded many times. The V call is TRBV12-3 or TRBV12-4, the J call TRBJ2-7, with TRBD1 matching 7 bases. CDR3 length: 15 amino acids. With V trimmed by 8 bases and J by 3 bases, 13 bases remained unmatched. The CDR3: CASSFYRDRNYEQYF. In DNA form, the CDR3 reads TGTGCCAGCTCGTTTTACCGGGACAGAAACTACGAGCAGTACTTC.

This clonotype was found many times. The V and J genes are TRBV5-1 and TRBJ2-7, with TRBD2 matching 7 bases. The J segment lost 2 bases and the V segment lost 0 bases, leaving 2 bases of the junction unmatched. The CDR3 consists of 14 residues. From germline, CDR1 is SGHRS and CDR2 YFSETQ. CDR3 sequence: CASSLVAGTYEQYF. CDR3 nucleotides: TGCGCCAGCAGCTTGGTAGCGGGCACCTACGAGCAGTACTTC.

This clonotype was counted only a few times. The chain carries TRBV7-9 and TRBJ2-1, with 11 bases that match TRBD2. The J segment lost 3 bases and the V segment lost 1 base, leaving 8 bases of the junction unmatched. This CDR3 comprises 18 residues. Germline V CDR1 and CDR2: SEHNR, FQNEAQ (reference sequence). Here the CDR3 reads CASSLGKGLAVLYNEQFF. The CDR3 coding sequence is TGTGCCAGCAGCTTAGGGAAGGGACTAGCGGTCCTCTACAATGAGCAGTTCTTC.

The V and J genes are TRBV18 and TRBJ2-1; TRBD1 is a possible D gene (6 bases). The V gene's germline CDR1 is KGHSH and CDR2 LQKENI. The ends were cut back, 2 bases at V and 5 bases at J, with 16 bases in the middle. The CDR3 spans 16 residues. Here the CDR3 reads CASSPKQLTGHNEQFF. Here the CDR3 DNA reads TGTGCCAGCTCACCAAAACAATTAACAGGGCACAATGAGCAGTTCTTC.

CDR3 protein: CASTPLGSSTDTQYF. For the CDR3, the DNA is TGTGCCAGCACCCCCCTTGGAAGTAGCACAGATACGCAGTATTTT. The V gene is TRBV12-3 or TRBV12-4, the J gene TRBJ2-3, with D unresolved. This CDR3 is built from 15 residues. Trimming took 7 bases from V and 0 from J, leaving 14 bases between them.

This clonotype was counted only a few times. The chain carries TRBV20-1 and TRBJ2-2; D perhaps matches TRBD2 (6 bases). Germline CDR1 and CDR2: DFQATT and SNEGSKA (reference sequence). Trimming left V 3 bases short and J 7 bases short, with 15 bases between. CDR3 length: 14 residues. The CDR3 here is CSARFRGGGGELFF. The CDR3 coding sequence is TGCAGTGCTAGGTTTCGGGGAGGTGGCGGGGAGCTGTTTTTT.

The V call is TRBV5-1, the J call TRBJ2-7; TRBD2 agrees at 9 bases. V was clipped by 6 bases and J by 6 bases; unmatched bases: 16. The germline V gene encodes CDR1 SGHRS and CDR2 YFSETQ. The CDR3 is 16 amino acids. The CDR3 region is CASTLRVAGVGTEQYF. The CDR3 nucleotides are TGCGCCAGCACTTTAAGGGTAGCGGGAGTTGGGACCGAGCAGTACTTC.

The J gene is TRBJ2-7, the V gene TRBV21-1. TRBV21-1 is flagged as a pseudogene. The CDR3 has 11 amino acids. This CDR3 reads CASSSPYEQYV. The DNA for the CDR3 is TGTGCCAGCAGCAGCCCCTACGAGCAGTACGTC.

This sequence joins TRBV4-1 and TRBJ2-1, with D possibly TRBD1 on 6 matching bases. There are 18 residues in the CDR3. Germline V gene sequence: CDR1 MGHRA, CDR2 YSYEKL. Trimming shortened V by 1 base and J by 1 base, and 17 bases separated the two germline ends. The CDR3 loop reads CASSQARDKSLSYNEQFF. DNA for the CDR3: TGCGCCAGCAGCCAAGCTCGGGACAAGTCCCTGTCCTACAATGAGCAGTTCTTC.

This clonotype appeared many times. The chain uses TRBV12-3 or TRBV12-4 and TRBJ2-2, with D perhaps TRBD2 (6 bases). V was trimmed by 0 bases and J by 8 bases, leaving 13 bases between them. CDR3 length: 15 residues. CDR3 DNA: TGTGCCAGCAGTTTAGCGCCGGGAGTCTCTGGGGAGCTGTTTTTT. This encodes CASSLAPGVSGELFF.

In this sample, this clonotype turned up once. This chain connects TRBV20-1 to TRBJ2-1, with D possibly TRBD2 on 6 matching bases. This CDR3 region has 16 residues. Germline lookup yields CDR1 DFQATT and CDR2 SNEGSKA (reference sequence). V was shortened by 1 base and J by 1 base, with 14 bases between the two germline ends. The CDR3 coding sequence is TGCAGTGCTAGAGGCTCCGGGACTCCTTCCTACAATGAGCAGTTCTTC. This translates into CSARGSGTPSYNEQFF.

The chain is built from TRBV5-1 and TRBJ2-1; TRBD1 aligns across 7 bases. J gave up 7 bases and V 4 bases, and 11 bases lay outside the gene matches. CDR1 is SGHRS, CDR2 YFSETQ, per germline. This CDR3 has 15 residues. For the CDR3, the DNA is TGCGCCAGCAGCCTACAACCCGGGACAGCAAATGAGCAGTTCTTC. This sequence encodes CASSLQPGTANEQFF.

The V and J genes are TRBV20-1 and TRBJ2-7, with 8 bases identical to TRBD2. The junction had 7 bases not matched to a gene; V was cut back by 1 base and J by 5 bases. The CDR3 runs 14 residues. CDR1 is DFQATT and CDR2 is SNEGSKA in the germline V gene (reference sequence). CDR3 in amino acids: CSARVRTSFHEQYV. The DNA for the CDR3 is TGCAGTGCTAGAGTCCGGACTAGCTTCCACGAGCAGTACGTC.

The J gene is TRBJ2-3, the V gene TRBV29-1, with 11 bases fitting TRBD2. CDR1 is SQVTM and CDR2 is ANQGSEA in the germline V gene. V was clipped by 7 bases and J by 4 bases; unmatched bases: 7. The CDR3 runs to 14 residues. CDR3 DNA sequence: TGCAGCGCTCCACTAGCGGGAGTGTCAGATACGCAGTATTTT. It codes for CSAPLAGVSDTQYF.